The clone carrying this T cell receptor (beta chain) was seen many times. V lost 3 bases and J lost 8; bases outside the gene matches: 7. The CDR3 is made up of 14 amino acids. Germline values: CDR1 LGHNA, CDR2 YSLEER. This entry belongs to a study of identical twins. Each CDR3 protein is one row after TCRdb ran MiXCR on the 5' RACE reads. The sample lists a few hundred thousand distinct CDR3 sequences, over 9.5% occurring once. The rearrangement links TRBV4-3 to TRBJ2-1; 7 bases line up with TRBD2. The sequencing input was memory T cells sorted from blood. The TCR was taken from a man in his fifties in good health. CDR3 nucleotides: TGCGCCAGCAGCCAGTCGACTAGCCCACATGAGCAGTTCTTC. This translates into CASSQSTSPHEQFF.